This T cell receptor (beta chain) was sequenced during a study of response to subunit inactivated influenza vaccine. The CDR3 is 14 residues long. V shed 6 bases and J 1 base; nucleotides not matched to a gene: 3. Germline loops: CDR1 MDHEN, CDR2 SYDVKM. TCRdb recomputed calls from the RT-PCR reads with MiXCR, one row per CDR3 protein. This sample has about 700,000 distinct CDR3 sequences, with approximately 15% found just once. Sample: PBMCs from blood, taken 14 to 15 days before vaccination. This TCR was sampled from a middle-aged man who received an inactivated influenza vaccine. The genes are TRBV28 and TRBJ2-7, with 10 bases matching TRBD2. The CDR3 sequence: CASRSSGRSYEQYF. CDR3 nucleotides: TGTGCCAGCAGGTCTAGCGGGAGATCCTACGAGCAGTACTTC.